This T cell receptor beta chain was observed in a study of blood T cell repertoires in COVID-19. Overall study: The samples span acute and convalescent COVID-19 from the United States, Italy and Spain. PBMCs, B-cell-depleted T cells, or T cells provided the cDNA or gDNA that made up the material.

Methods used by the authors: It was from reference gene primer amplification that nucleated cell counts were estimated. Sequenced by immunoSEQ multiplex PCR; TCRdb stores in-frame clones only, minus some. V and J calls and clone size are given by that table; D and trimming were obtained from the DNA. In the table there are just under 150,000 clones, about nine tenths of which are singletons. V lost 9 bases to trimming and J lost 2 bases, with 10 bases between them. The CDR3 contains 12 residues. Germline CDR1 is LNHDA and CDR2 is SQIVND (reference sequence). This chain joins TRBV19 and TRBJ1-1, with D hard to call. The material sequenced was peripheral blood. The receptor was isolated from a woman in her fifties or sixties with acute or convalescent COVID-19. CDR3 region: CASGLLNTEAFF. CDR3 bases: TGTGCCAGCGGACTGCTCAACACTGAAGCTTTCTTT.